This T cell receptor beta chain is drawn from a study of CD8+ T cells in alopecia areata. The overall study: Those treated were given oral tofacitinib at 5 to 10 mg twice daily.

Described treatment: oral pan-JAK inhibitor, 5-10 mg twice daily. A note on this clone: In the same sample, other DNA sequences code for this CDR3.

cDNA serving as the sequencing template came from extracted, reverse transcribed RNA. Repertoires were generated with immunoSEQ multiplex PCR, while TCRdb's copy carries only in-frame clones and drops some. The sample lists around 200,000 clones, 45% to 65% seen once, with approximately 0.7% in the top ten. Germline CDR1 reads GTSNPN; CDR2 reads SVGIG (reference sequence). V lost 0 bases to trimming and J lost 2 bases, with 7 bases between them. The CDR3 totals 13 residues. The clonotype was recovered from a human donor with alopecia areata. The source material was CD4+ T cells sorted from blood, sampled at week 4, from a patient treated with tofacitinib. This chain connects TRBV30 to TRBJ1-1, with a possible D match to TRBD1 (5 bases). CDR3 region: CAWSVDSNTEAFF. The CDR3 DNA is TGTGCCTGGAGTGTAGACAGTAACACTGAAGCTTTCTTT.